This passage covers 30 T cell receptor beta chains from one sample sequenced in a study of naive CD8 T cells in extremely preterm neonates. Some clones are missing from TCRdb's copy, which holds only in-frame ones; the method was immunoSEQ multiplex PCR. The sample contains about 7,500 clones, 98% of which appear only once. Deliveries were elective term cesareans at roughly 35-41 weeks, with no labor or membrane rupture. Sequences were obtained from naive CD8+ T cells from cord blood. The receptors come from a newborn in good health.

This chain uses TRBV27 with TRBJ1-2, with 7 bases fitting TRBD1. The germline CDR1 and CDR2 sequences are MNHEY and SMNVEV (reference sequence). The trim removed 5 bases at V and 2 bases at J, leaving 8 bases unmatched. The CDR3 length is 15 residues. In DNA, the CDR3 is TGTGCCAGCAGTACTACAGGGGACCCAAACTATGGCTACACCTTC. It yields the protein CASSTTGDPNYGYTF.

V and J are TRBV30 and TRBJ2-2, with D perhaps matching TRBD2 (5 bases). The CDR3 consists of 13 residues. V was trimmed by 3 bases and J by 1 base, leaving 6 bases between them. Germline V CDR1 and CDR2: GTSNPN, SVGIG (reference sequence). The CDR3 here is CAWSRENTGELFF. The CDR3 DNA sequence: TGTGCCTGGAGCCGGGAGAACACCGGGGAGCTGTTTTTT.

The V gene is TRBV6-6, the J gene TRBJ1-1; D call uncertain. Germline V lookup: CDR1 MNHNY, CDR2 SVGAGI (reference sequence). This CDR3 comprises 13 residues. V lost 5 bases and J lost 1, with 8 bases in between. In nucleotides, the CDR3 is TGTGCCAGCAGTAAAACACCGAACACTGAAGCTTTCTTT. Its protein product is CASSKTPNTEAFF.

This clone was observed a single time. The chain has TRBV19 and TRBJ1-2; D possibly corresponds to TRBD1 (5 bases). V lost 3 bases and J lost 4, with 9 bases in between. The germline CDR1 and CDR2 sequences are LNHDA and SQIVND (reference sequence). The CDR3 loop spans 13 amino acids. The CDR3 region has the DNA TGTGCCAGTAGTATGTCCGGGGGCTATGGCTACACCTTC. Translation: CASSMSGGYGYTF. Combining the CDR3 with reference TRBV19 and TRBJ1-2 gives the whole variable domain DGGITQSPKYLFRKEGQNVTLSCEQNLNHDAMYWYRQDPGQGLRLIYYSQIVNDFQKGDIAEGYSVSREKKESFPLTVTSAQKNPTAFYLCASSMSGGYGYTFGSGTRLTVV.

The rearrangement links TRBV5-6 to TRBJ2-2; D is possibly TRBD2 (5 bases). This CDR3 comprises 14 residues. Germline V gene sequence: CDR1 SGHDT, CDR2 YYEEEE. Trimming shortened V by 0 bases and J by 5 bases, and 8 bases separated the two germline ends. In DNA form, the CDR3 reads TGTGCCAGCAGCTTGGGGACGGGGACCGGGGAGCTGTTTTTT. Protein: CASSLGTGTGELFF.

The rearrangement links TRBV4-1 to TRBJ2-3; 10 bases are a match to TRBD2. CDR3 length equals 15 residues. Germline V gives CDR1 MGHRA, CDR2 YSYEKL. Germline trimming cut 4 bases from V and 5 bases from J; bases unmatched to any gene: 6. DNA for the CDR3: TGCGCCAGCAGCCCACAGCGGGGGGGCCTAGATACGCAGTATTTT. It is translated as CASSPQRGGLDTQYF.

The V gene is TRBV4-2, the J gene TRBJ2-2, with unresolved D. This CDR3 region has 13 residues. The V end was cut by 0 bases, the J end by 3 bases, with 2 bases between. CDR1 and CDR2 (germline): LGHNA, YNFKEQ. The CDR3, as DNA: TGTGCCAGCAGCCAAGACTACACCGGGGAGCTGTTTTTT. Protein sequence: CASSQDYTGELFF.

CDR3 DNA: TGCGCCAGCAGCTTTACTAGCGGGGGGGCCTACGAGCAGTACTTC. Its translation: CASSFTSGGAYEQYF. The chain joins TRBV5-1 to TRBJ2-7; 13 bases align to TRBD2. Germline assignment: CDR1 SGHRS and CDR2 YFSETQ. This CDR3 spans 15 amino acids. The V gene end was trimmed by 2 bases and the J gene end by 2 bases; junction bases not matched to a gene: 1.

The chain recombines TRBV2 with TRBJ1-2; 8 nucleotides match TRBD1. CDR1 and CDR2 (germline): SNHLY, FYNNEI. The CDR3 sequence is 13 residues long. V shed 4 bases and J 5 bases; nucleotides not matched to a gene: 3. Here the CDR3 reads CASSGGTGYGYTF. The CDR3 DNA follows: TGTGCCAGCAGTGGGGGGACAGGTTATGGCTACACCTTC. The full variable domain, in which reference TRBV2 and TRBJ1-2 provide the parts outside the CDR3, is EPEVTQTPSHQVTQMGQEVILRCVPISNHLYFYWYRQILGQKVEFLVSFYNNEISEKSEIFDDQFSVERPDGSNFTLKIRSTKLEDSAMYFCASSGGTGYGYTFGSGTRLTVV.

The chain joins TRBV2 to TRBJ2-3; D is perhaps TRBD2 (6 bases). V lost 8 bases and J lost 2, with 17 bases in between. Germline CDR1 is SNHLY and CDR2 is FYNNEI. The CDR3 covers 15 residues. The DNA of the CDR3 is TGTGCCAGCGGCCGGGACTTCTCATACACAGATACGCAGTATTTT. Encoded protein: CASGRDFSYTDTQYF.

CDR3 DNA: TGTGCCAGCAGCACGGACAGGGCGGGAAACACCATATATTTT. Translating it yields CASSTDRAGNTIYF. This chain uses TRBV5-5 with TRBJ1-3; TRBD1 matches at 8 bases. The V gene's germline CDR1 is SGHKS and CDR2 YYEKEE (reference sequence). With 4 bases clipped from V and 4 bases from J, the junction kept 4 bases outside the gene matches. This CDR3 has 14 residues.

V gene TRBV11-3 combines with J gene TRBJ2-3; TRBD2 agrees at 8 bases. This CDR3 comprises 15 residues. With 1 base clipped from V and 0 bases from J, the junction kept 0 bases outside the gene matches. The germline gives CDR1 SGHNT, CDR2 YENEEA. Here the CDR3 reads CASSLAGGSTDTQYF. In DNA form, the CDR3 reads TGTGCCAGCAGCTTAGCGGGGGGGAGCACAGATACGCAGTATTTT. The full variable domain, rest sourced from reference TRBV11-3 and TRBJ2-3, is EAGVVQSPRYKIIEKKQPVAFWCNPISGHNTLYWYLQNLGQGPELLIRYENEEAVDDSQLPKDRFSAERLKGVDSTLKIQPAELGDSAVYLCASSLAGGSTDTQYFGPGTRLTVL.

V usage is TRBV9 and J usage is TRBJ2-7; 11 nucleotides match TRBD2. J gave up 2 bases and V 3 bases, and 4 bases lay outside the gene matches. Germline V gene sequence: CDR1 SGDLS, CDR2 YYNGEE. CDR3 length equals 15 residues. The CDR3 protein is CASSGGTSGPYEQYF. The DNA for the CDR3 is TGTGCCAGCAGCGGCGGGACTAGCGGTCCCTACGAGCAGTACTTC.

This sequence joins TRBV7-9 and TRBJ2-5, with 11 nucleotides matching TRBD2. The germline V gene has CDR1 SEHNR and CDR2 FQNEAQ (reference sequence). The CDR3 covers 16 residues. Unmatched junction bases numbered 9, after V lost 5 bases and J lost 4 bases. In nucleotides, the CDR3 is TGTGCCAGCAGCGAATTACTAGCGGGGGTAGGAGAGACCCAGTACTTC. Translation: CASSELLAGVGETQYF. The full variable domain, with the rest looked up from reference TRBV7-9 and TRBJ2-5, is DTGVSQNPRHKITKRGQNVTFRCDPISEHNRLYWYRQTLGQGPEFLTYFQNEAQLEKSRLLSDRFSAERPKGSFSTLEIQRTEQGDSAMYLCASSELLAGVGETQYFGPGTRLLVL.

The genes are TRBV9 and TRBJ1-2; 8 nucleotides line up with TRBD1. Germline CDR1 SGDLS, CDR2 YYNGEE. Trimming took 4 bases from V and 4 from J; bases not matched to a gene: 9. The CDR3 spans 15 residues. The CDR3 bases are TGTGCCAGCAGCCAAAATACAGGGGGATCCTATGGCTACACCTTC. Translated: CASSQNTGGSYGYTF.

This chain connects TRBV19 to TRBJ1-1, with 9 bases fitting TRBD1. The CDR3 runs 16 residues. V was clipped by 7 bases and J by 0 bases; unmatched bases: 9. Germline V lookup: CDR1 LNHDA, CDR2 SQIVND (reference sequence). The DNA of the CDR3 is TGTGCCAGTACTCGGACAGGGGTTAGGATGAACACTGAAGCTTTCTTT. Amino acid sequence: CASTRTGVRMNTEAFF.

V is TRBV4-3 and J is TRBJ2-1; TRBD2 matches 10 bases. The trim removed 0 bases at V and 4 bases at J, leaving 6 bases unmatched. Germline loops: CDR1 LGHNA, CDR2 YSLEER. This CDR3 region has 17 residues. CDR3 amino acids: CASSQEVSGGGYNEQFF. The CDR3 region has the DNA TGCGCCAGCAGCCAAGAAGTAAGCGGGGGGGGGTACAATGAGCAGTTCTTC.

The chain uses TRBV6-5 and TRBJ1-1; tentative D call: TRBD1 (5 bases). The CDR3 is 14 amino acids. V was pared by 6 bases and J by 4 bases, with 15 bases between. Germline V gene sequence: CDR1 MNHEY, CDR2 SVGAGI. The CDR3 nucleotides read TGTGCCAGCAGGTGGGAGGGGAGGAGCACTGAAGCTTTCTTT. It codes for CASRWEGRSTEAFF.

The V and J genes are TRBV6-6 and TRBJ2-3, with 12 positions matching TRBD2. V lost 6 bases and J lost 6; bases outside the gene matches: 10. Germline V gene sequence: CDR1 MNHNY, CDR2 SVGAGI (reference sequence). The CDR3 totals 16 residues. The CDR3 coding sequence is TGTGCCAGCAGGCCGAGTTCTAGCGGGAGGGGTGATACGCAGTATTTT. It codes for CASRPSSSGRGDTQYF.

The rearrangement links TRBV27 to TRBJ2-1, with 10 bases that match TRBD2. CDR3 length: 14 amino acids. J was trimmed by 6 bases and V by 4 bases; bases with no gene match: 3. Germline V CDR1 and CDR2: MNHEY, SMNVEV (reference sequence). The CDR3 protein is CASSSQRGGNEQFF. The CDR3 DNA sequence: TGTGCCAGCAGTTCCCAGCGGGGGGGCAATGAGCAGTTCTTC.

This clone appeared a single time. The rearrangement links TRBV4-2 to TRBJ1-2; D unresolved. The V and J ends lost 2 bases and 4 bases respectively, with 14 bases between them. From germline, CDR1 is LGHNA and CDR2 YNFKEQ. The CDR3 loop spans 15 amino acids. CDR3 loop: CASSQLSDKPYGYTF. CDR3 nucleotide sequence: TGTGCCAGCAGCCAACTGTCCGACAAGCCCTATGGCTACACCTTC.

V is TRBV11-2 and J is TRBJ2-7, with D maybe TRBD2 (6 bases). Germline V lookup: CDR1 SGHAT, CDR2 FQNNGV. The CDR3 spans 12 residues. The V end lost 5 bases, the J end lost 4 bases, and 9 bases lay between the germline ends. CDR3 sequence: CASSGLPYEQYF. The DNA of the CDR3 is TGTGCCAGCAGCGGACTACCATACGAGCAGTACTTC.

The chain combines TRBV9 with TRBJ1-2; 7 positions agree with TRBD1. Germline lookup yields CDR1 SGDLS and CDR2 YYNGEE. Trimming cost V 4 bases and J 6 bases; bases outside gene matches: 9. The CDR3 sequence is 14 residues long. The CDR3 sequence: CASSPPGGGDGYTF. CDR3 sequence (DNA): TGTGCCAGCAGCCCCCCTGGAGGGGGCGATGGCTACACCTTC.

V usage is TRBV10-2 and J usage is TRBJ2-7; 9 bases line up with TRBD1. This CDR3 comprises 14 residues. Germline V lookup: CDR1 WSHSY, CDR2 SAAADI. The ends lost 4 bases at V and 3 bases at J; junction bases unmatched: 4. The CDR3 region has the DNA TGCGCCAGCAGTGCGCCGGGACAGGGCTACGAGCAGTACTTC. This gives the protein CASSAPGQGYEQYF.

A word on this clone: The same CDR3 can be traced to other DNA sequences in this sample. V usage is TRBV9 and J usage is TRBJ2-1; D is possibly TRBD2 (6 bases). Trimming cost V 0 bases and J 2 bases, with 9 bases left between them. CDR3 size: 15 residues. Germline V gene data show CDR1 as SGDLS and CDR2 as YYNGEE. In DNA, the CDR3 is TGTGCCAGCAGCGTAGCTGGGGAGGCCTACAATGAGCAGTTCTTC. Protein: CASSVAGEAYNEQFF. Looking up the rest from reference TRBV9 and TRBJ2-1 gives the full variable domain: DSGVTQTPKHLITATGQRVTLRCSPRSGDLSVYWYQQSLDQGLQFLIQYYNGEERAKGNILERFSAQQFPDLHSELNLSSLELGDSALYFCASSVAGEAYNEQFFGPGTRLTVL.

V usage is TRBV20-1 and J usage is TRBJ2-3; weak D call: TRBD2 (5 bases). Germline CDR1 reads DFQATT; CDR2 reads SNEGSKA (reference sequence). This CDR3 contains 10 residues. The CDR3 bases are TGCAGGAGGGGCACAGATACGCAGTATTTT. It encodes CRRGTDTQYF.

With regard to this clone: Other DNA variants within this sample encode the same CDR3. The CDR3 protein is CASSVGGDTEAFF. CDR3 nucleotides: TGTGCCAGCAGCGTAGGGGGGGACACTGAAGCTTTCTTT. This chain joins TRBV9 and TRBJ1-1; a possible D gene is TRBD1 (5 bases). V lost 0 bases and J lost 3, with 6 bases in between. Germline assignment: CDR1 SGDLS and CDR2 YYNGEE. This CDR3 is 13 amino acids long.

CDR3 nucleotides: TGTGCCAGCAGCTCCCCGGGACAGGCCCCATATGGCTACACCTTC. Amino acid sequence: CASSSPGQAPYGYTF. This chain connects TRBV11-2 to TRBJ1-2; 8 bases agree with TRBD1. The CDR3 is made up of 15 amino acids. From germline, CDR1 is SGHAT and CDR2 FQNNGV. The V segment lost 4 bases and the J segment 5 bases; nucleotides outside the gene matches: 9. The entire variable domain, with the rest obtained from reference TRBV11-2 and TRBJ1-2, is as follows: EAGVAQSPRYKIIEKRQSVAFWCNPISGHATLYWYQQILGQGPKLLIQFQNNGVVDDSQLPKDRFSAERLKGVDSTLKIQPAKLEDSAVYLCASSSPGQAPYGYTFGSGTRLTVV.

The rearrangement links TRBV11-2 to TRBJ2-1; maybe TRBD2 (5 bases). V gave up 3 bases and J gave up 14 bases, with 11 bases separating them. CDR1 and CDR2 from the germline V gene are SGHAT and FQNNGV. The CDR3 extends over 11 amino acids. CDR3 protein: CASSFGDFEFF. CDR3 DNA sequence: TGTGCCAGCAGCTTCGGGGATTTTGAGTTCTTC.

This chain joins TRBV27 and TRBJ1-2; D is uncertain. The CDR3 extends over 14 amino acids. Germline CDR1 is MNHEY and CDR2 is SMNVEV (reference sequence). V was shortened by 5 bases and J by 4 bases, with 14 bases between the two germline ends. In nucleotides, the CDR3 is TGTGCCAGCAGTCCTGGCGGGCAGACCTATGGCTACACCTTC. It specifies CASSPGGQTYGYTF.